A selection of T cell receptor beta chains follows, all from one sample in a study of memory CD4+ T cells and cytomegalovirus serostatus. Measured with immunoSEQ multiplex PCR; TCRdb has only the in-frame clones, and not every one. The data show about 67,000 clones, 70% to 80% seen once. The material sequenced was memory CD4+ T cells from blood. The receptors stem from an adult in good health and CMV-seropositive. Both conserved end residues are part of each CDR3. D genes are given only for firm matches. Clone size is stated in some rows and not others, as once, few, many or a class when expanded.

V	J	D	size	DNA	CDR3
TRBV4-1	TRBJ1-2	TRBD1	NA	TGCGCCAGCAGCCCCCGGGACAGGATTATTAACTATGGCTACACCTTC	CASSPRDRIINYGYTF
TRBV7-8	TRBJ1-2	NA	NA	TGTGCCAGCAGCTTAGGGGGGACGGCGGCCGAAGACACCTTC	CASSLGGTAAEDTF
TRBV6-6	TRBJ2-5	TRBD1	NA	TGTGCCAGCAGCCGCGACAGGGTAGAGACCCAGTACTTC	CASSRDRVETQYF
TRBV7-2	TRBJ2-7	TRBD2	NA	TGTGCCAGCAGCCCATCCGGGACTAGCGCATACGAGCAGTACTTC	CASSPSGTSAYEQYF
TRBV7-9	TRBJ2-5	TRBD2	NA	TGTGCCAGCCGAGCGGGAGCGGGGGAGACCCAGTACTTC	CASRAGAGETQYF
TRBV5-1	TRBJ1-4	NA	NA	TGCGCCAGCAGCATTGACAGAGAAAAACTGTTTTTT	CASSIDREKLFF
TRBV11-2	TRBJ1-3	NA	NA	TGTGCCAGCAGCTTTATCCCCCTGGGCCGGTCCATATATTTT	CASSFIPLGRSIYF
TRBV7-6	TRBJ2-7	TRBD2	NA	TGTGCCAGCAGCTTAAGCGGGGGGCACTCCTACGAGCAGTACTTC	CASSLSGGHSYEQYF
TRBV11-2	TRBJ2-7	NA	once	TGTGCCAGCAGCTTGATGGGAGGGGGCCCCTACGCGCAGTACTTC	CASSLMGGGPYAQYF
TRBV10-3	TRBJ2-7	TRBD2	NA	TGTGCCATCAGGGGACTAGCGGGGGAGACCTACGAGCAGTACTTC	CAIRGLAGETYEQYF
TRBV2	TRBJ2-5	TRBD2	NA	TGTGCCAGCAGCCCAATACTAGCGGGGTACCAAGAGACCCAGTACTTC	CASSPILAGYQETQYF
TRBV7-2	TRBJ2-3	TRBD2	few	TGTGCCAGCAGCTTAAGTCCGCGGGAGGGGTTCAGGTATACGCAGTATTTT	CASSLSPREGFRYTQYF
TRBV10-3	TRBJ1-5	NA	NA	TGTGCCATCAGTGTCGGCGGCAATCAGCCCCAGCATTTT	CAISVGGNQPQHF
TRBV29-1	TRBJ2-7	TRBD1	once	TGCAGCGTTTCGGGACAGGACTACGAGCAGTACTTC	CSVSGQDYEQYF
TRBV7-9	TRBJ1-2	NA	NA	TGTGCCAGCAGCTTAAGGGGCGGGCGGTCCTATGGCTACACCTTC	CASSLRGGRSYGYTF
TRBV30	TRBJ1-2	NA	NA	TGTGCCTGGAGTGGGTACAGGGATAGGAGCGGCTACACCTTC	CAWSGYRDRSGYTF
TRBV7-8	TRBJ2-5	NA	NA	TGTGCCAGCAGCAACTATTGGGAGACCCAGTACTTC	CASSNYWETQYF
TRBV2	TRBJ2-2	NA	NA	TGTGCCAGCAGGACGGACAGCTCGAACACCGGGGAGCTGTTTTTT	CASRTDSSNTGELFF
TRBV18	TRBJ2-3	TRBD1	NA	TGTGCCAGCTCATCCCGGGACAGGGTAACAGATACGCAGTATTTT	CASSSRDRVTDTQYF
TRBV11-1	TRBJ2-2	TRBD1	NA	TGTGCCAGCAGCCCGCGGACAGGGGCCAACACCGGGGAGCTGTTTTTT	CASSPRTGANTGELFF
TRBV30	TRBJ2-7	TRBD1	NA	TGTGCCTGGAGTGATCCAGGACAGGGTATCTCCTACGAGCAGTACTTC	CAWSDPGQGISYEQYF
TRBV6-6	TRBJ1-2	TRBD1	once	TGTGCCAGCCGACCCGGGACAGGGGGCAACTATGGCTACACCTTC	CASRPGTGGNYGYTF
TRBV28	TRBJ2-2	NA	NA	TGTGCCAGCAGGGCACAGGGTACCGGGGAGCTGTTTTTT	CASRAQGTGELFF
TRBV7-2	TRBJ2-7	NA	NA	TGTGCCAGCAGCTTAGGGGGTTTCCGCTCCTACGAGCAGTACTTC	CASSLGGFRSYEQYF
TRBV2	TRBJ1-5	NA	few	TGTGCCAGCAGTGAACAGGGAGATCAGCCCCAGCATTTT	CASSEQGDQPQHF
TRBV7-8	TRBJ1-3	NA	once	TGTGCCAGCAGCACAAAGATTTACACTGGAAACACCATATATTTT	CASSTKIYTGNTIYF
TRBV19	TRBJ1-6	TRBD1	NA	TGTGCCAGTACTACAGGGGGATCACCCCTCCACTTT	CASTTGGSPLHF
TRBV28	TRBJ2-1	TRBD2	NA	TGTGCCAGCAGTTCACGGGGGAGGGCCGTCTACAATGAGCAGTTCTTC	CASSSRGRAVYNEQFF
TRBV6-1	TRBJ2-7	TRBD2	NA	TGTGCCAGCGAGAGCGGGGGGAGCTCCTACGAGCAGTACTTC	CASESGGSSYEQYF
TRBV7-2	TRBJ1-5	NA	NA	TGTGCCAGCAGCTTAGTATTGGGCAATCAGCCCCAGCATTTT	CASSLVLGNQPQHF
TRBV9	TRBJ2-1	TRBD2	NA	TGTGCCAGCAGCGGGGAGGGCAATGAGCAGTTCTTC	CASSGEGNEQFF
TRBV6-5	TRBJ1-2	NA	NA	TGTGCCAGCAGAGCCAGGGCTGAGGAGGGCTACACCTTC	CASRARAEEGYTF
TRBV19	TRBJ2-7	TRBD1	NA	TGTGCCAGTAGTATTGGACAGGGCTCCTACGAGCAGTACTTC	CASSIGQGSYEQYF
TRBV6-4	TRBJ2-2	NA	NA	TGTGCCAGCACCAAACCCCCGACAGGCGCGCTCACGAACACCGGGGAGCTGTTTTTT	CASTKPPTGALTNTGELFF
TRBV28	TRBJ2-6	NA	NA	TGTGCCACCTGGGGACTTTCGCCATCTGGGGCCAACGTCCTGACTTTC	CATWGLSPSGANVLTF
TRBV2	TRBJ2-3	TRBD2	NA	TGTGCCAGCAGTGTTAGCGGGGGGTCCACAGATACGCAGTATTTT	CASSVSGGSTDTQYF
TRBV4-3	TRBJ2-2	TRBD2	NA	TGCGCCAGCAGCCAGATGACTAGCGGCACCGGGGAGCTGTTTTTT	CASSQMTSGTGELFF
TRBV7-2	TRBJ2-7	TRBD2	NA	TGTGCCAGCAGCTTAGGAGTAGCGGGAGCCTCTGAGCAGTACTTC	CASSLGVAGASEQYF
TRBV9	TRBJ2-7	NA	NA	TGTGCCAGCAGCGTCAGATCGGGGGCGAGGAACGAGCAGTACTTC	CASSVRSGARNEQYF
TRBV29-1	TRBJ1-2	NA	NA	TGCAGCGTTTCCGTGGATAGGTATGGCTACACCTTC	CSVSVDRYGYTF
TRBV19	TRBJ2-1	NA	NA	TGTGCCAGTAGTGACGGGATCTACAATGAGCAGTTCTTC	CASSDGIYNEQFF
TRBV4-1	TRBJ1-1	NA	NA	TGCGCCAGCAGCCAAGCCGTGAACACTGAAGCTTTCTTT	CASSQAVNTEAFF
TRBV6-1	TRBJ1-6	NA	few	TGTGCCAGCAGGGGGGGCAGCTTGAACTCACCCCTCCACTTT	CASRGGSLNSPLHF